This TCR beta chain is drawn from a study of CD8+ T cells in alopecia areata. The V gene end was trimmed by 7 bases and the J gene end by 2 bases; junction bases not matched to a gene: 10. The germline V gene has CDR1 SQVTM and CDR2 ANQGSEA. This CDR3 spans 14 amino acids. This clone was seen only a few times. The antigen is unknown. Notes on the study in general: Scalp samples also yield sequences of resident alphabeta T cells from normal skin. Clarity of TCR sharing across patients fell short of that in mice, possibly HLA-related.

RNA was isolated and reverse transcribed to cDNA, the sequencing template. Clones were read by immunoSEQ multiplex PCR, and TCRdb kept only the in-frame ones, dropping some. Here the sample spans 200,000 or so clones, just over 55% being singletons. The sample was CD8+ T cells sorted from blood. The V call is TRBV29-1, the J call TRBJ2-5; the match to TRBD1 covers 7 bases. The sequence was collected from a human donor in good health. CDR3 DNA sequence: TGCAGCGCCCCCCGACAGGGCCCTCAAGAGACCCAGTACTTC. Its protein is CSAPRQGPQETQYF.